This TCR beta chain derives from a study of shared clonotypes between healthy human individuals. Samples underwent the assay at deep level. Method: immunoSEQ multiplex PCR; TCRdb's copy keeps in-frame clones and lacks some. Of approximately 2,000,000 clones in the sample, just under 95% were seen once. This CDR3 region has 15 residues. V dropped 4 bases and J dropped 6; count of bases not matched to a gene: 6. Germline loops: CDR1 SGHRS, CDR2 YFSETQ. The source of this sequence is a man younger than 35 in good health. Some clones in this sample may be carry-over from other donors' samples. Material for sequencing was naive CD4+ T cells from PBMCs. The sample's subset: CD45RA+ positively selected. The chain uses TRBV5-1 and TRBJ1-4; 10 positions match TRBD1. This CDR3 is CASSRQGALDEKLFF. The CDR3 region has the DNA TGCGCCAGCAGCCGACAGGGGGCTTTGGATGAAAAACTGTTTTTT.